This T cell receptor (beta chain) stems from a study of OX40 agonist ivuxolimab in advanced cancers. The CDR3 is 15 residues long. Germline V gene data show CDR1 as SQVTM and CDR2 as ANQGSEA. The ends lost 7 bases at V and 4 bases at J; junction bases unmatched: 14. Assay: immunoSEQ multiplex PCR; the TCRdb copy retains only in-frame clones and omits some. The sample lists 74,000 or so clones, 89% occurring once. Specimen: CD4+ or CD8+ T cells sorted from blood, collected in a trial of the OX40 agonist ivuxolimab. The receptor comes from an adult with an advanced solid tumor such as melanoma, head and neck, liver or kidney cancer. The V call is TRBV29-1, the J call TRBJ2-3; 7 nucleotides match TRBD1. The CDR3 here is CSGNYRGIGSDTQYF. Written as DNA, the CDR3 is TGCAGCGGGAATTACAGGGGAATTGGGTCAGATACGCAGTATTTT.